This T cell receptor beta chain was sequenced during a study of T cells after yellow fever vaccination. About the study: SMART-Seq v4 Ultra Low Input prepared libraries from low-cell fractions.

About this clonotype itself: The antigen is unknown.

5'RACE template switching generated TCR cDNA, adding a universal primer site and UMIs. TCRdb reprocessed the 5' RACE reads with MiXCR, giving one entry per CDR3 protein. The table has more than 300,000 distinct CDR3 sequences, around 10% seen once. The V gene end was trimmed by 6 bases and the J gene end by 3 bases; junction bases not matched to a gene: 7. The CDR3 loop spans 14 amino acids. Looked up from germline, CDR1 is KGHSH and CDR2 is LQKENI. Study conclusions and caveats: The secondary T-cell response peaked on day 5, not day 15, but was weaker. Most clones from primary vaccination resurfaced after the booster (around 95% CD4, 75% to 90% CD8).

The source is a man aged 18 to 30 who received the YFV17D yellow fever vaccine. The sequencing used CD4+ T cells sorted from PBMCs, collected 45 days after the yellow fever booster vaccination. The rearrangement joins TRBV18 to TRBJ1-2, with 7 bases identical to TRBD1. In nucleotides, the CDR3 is TGTGCCAGCTCCCCCGGGACAGCCTACTATGGCTACACCTTC. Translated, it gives CASSPGTAYYGYTF.